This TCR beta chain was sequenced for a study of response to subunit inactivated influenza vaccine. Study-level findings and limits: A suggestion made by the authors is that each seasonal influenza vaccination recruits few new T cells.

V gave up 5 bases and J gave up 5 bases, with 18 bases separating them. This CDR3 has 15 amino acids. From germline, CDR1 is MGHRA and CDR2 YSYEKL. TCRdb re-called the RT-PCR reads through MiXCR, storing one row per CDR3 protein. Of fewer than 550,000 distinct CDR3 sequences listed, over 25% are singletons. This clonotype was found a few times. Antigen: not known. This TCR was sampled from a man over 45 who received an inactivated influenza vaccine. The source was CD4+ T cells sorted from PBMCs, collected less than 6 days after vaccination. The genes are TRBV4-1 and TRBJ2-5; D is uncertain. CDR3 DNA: TGCGCCAGCAGCGAACCGGGCGCAAGTTCCGAGACCCAGTACTTC. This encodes CASSEPGASSETQYF.